The present TCR beta chain was sequenced within a study of T cell responses to AZD1222 COVID-19 vaccine. Profiled with immunoSEQ multiplex PCR; TCRdb holds only in-frame clones, not every one. Among 95,000 to 150,000 clones, 90% were seen once, and the ten largest hold around 7.8%. The length of the CDR3 is 17 residues. Germline V lookup: CDR1 KGHDR, CDR2 SFDVKD. V shed 7 bases and J shed 0 bases, with 19 bases lying between them. The material sequenced was peripheral blood, taken on day 0 of AZD1222 vaccination. This receptor was obtained from an adult in good health. V is TRBV24-1 and J is TRBJ2-3, with D possibly matching TRBD1 (7 bases). The CDR3: CATRGNQGGRSTDTQYF. The CDR3 nucleotides are TGTGCCACCAGGGGAAACCAGGGGGGTCGGAGCACAGATACGCAGTATTTT.